This T cell receptor beta chain originates from a study of blood T cell repertoires in COVID-19. Study-wide background: The cDNA or gDNA used as material had been derived from T cells, B-cell-depleted T cells, or PBMCs.

Assay used: immunoSEQ multiplex PCR; TCRdb lists only in-frame clones, some missing. The sample has roughly 150,000 clones, 79% seen once. This clone was counted only a few times. The length of the CDR3 is 15 residues. Trimming took 0 bases from V and 2 from J, leaving 10 bases between them. Germline-derived CDR1 and CDR2 are SGHVS and FQNEAQ. Ages ranged from about 18 to 89 years, with residence in under 25 US areas. The receptor was isolated from a woman between 65 and 79 years old in a cohort exposed to, infected with or recovered from COVID-19 (not recorded which). The chain employs TRBV7-8 and TRBJ1-1; D remains unclear. The sample comprised PBMCs or T cells enriched from blood (not recorded which). CDR3 protein: CASSLASSRNTEAFF. The CDR3 nucleotides are TGTGCCAGCAGCTTAGCGAGTTCAAGAAACACTGAAGCTTTCTTT.